One and the same sample provided the 2 T cell receptor beta chains below, sequenced in a study of cytomegalovirus exposure and HLA in healthy donors (dated by TCRdb to about 2017). The library was produced with the immunoSEQ multiplex PCR assay. A mixture of 60 forward primers for TCR Vbeta segments and 13 reverse primers for TCR Jbeta segments was used in the multiplex PCR. TCRdb limited this immuneACCESS table to in-frame rearrangements with V and J called. A share of clones is missing; checked studies link under half to unresolved V genes, and the rest is unexplained. This specimen's table enumerates roughly 69,000 clones. The ten most abundant clones make up about 1.7% of the sample. The sample consisted of PBMCs. All receptors come from a woman in her thirties in good health and CMV-seronegative.

The chain combines TRBV15 with TRBJ1-5; D gene ambiguous. V gave up 5 bases and J gave up 4 bases, with 15 bases separating them. The length of the CDR3 is 15 residues. The germline V gene has CDR1 LNHNV and CDR2 YYDKDF (reference sequence). Here the CDR3 reads CATSAGSRTNQPQHF. CDR3 nucleotides: TGTGCCACCAGCGCGGGGTCCAGAACTAATCAGCCCCAGCATTTT.

The rearrangement links TRBV29-1 to TRBJ2-5, with a weak D call TRBD1 (6 bases). Germline CDR1 SQVTM, CDR2 ANQGSEA. This CDR3 comprises 12 residues. Trimming stripped 4 bases from V and 5 bases from J, with 11 bases between. The CDR3 coding sequence is TGCAGCGTTGGGGGGCGCGGGGAGACCCAGTACTTC. Translated: CSVGGRGETQYF.